The table lists the clone carrying this TCR beta chain with many counts. A single record per CDR3 protein comes from TCRdb applying MiXCR to the 5' RACE reads. This sample yields 35,000 or so distinct CDR3 sequences, of which under 6% are seen a single time; less than 15% belongs to the top ten. The data belong to a study of early T cells in non-severe SARS-CoV-2 infection. This sequence was found in an adult who was a healthcare worker with PCR-confirmed SARS-CoV-2 infection or an uninfected control (not recorded which). The sample consisted of whole blood.

CDR3 sequence (DNA): TGTGCCAGCAGTTACTCATCCATCGACTATAGCACAGATACGCAGTATTTT. As protein: CASSYSSIDYSTDTQYF. The chain links TRBV6-6 to TRBJ2-3; possible D gene TRBD2, 5 bases. Germline V lookup: CDR1 MNHNY, CDR2 SVGAGI (reference sequence). This CDR3 spans 17 amino acids. V was clipped by 0 bases and J by 0 bases, with 13 bases between them.